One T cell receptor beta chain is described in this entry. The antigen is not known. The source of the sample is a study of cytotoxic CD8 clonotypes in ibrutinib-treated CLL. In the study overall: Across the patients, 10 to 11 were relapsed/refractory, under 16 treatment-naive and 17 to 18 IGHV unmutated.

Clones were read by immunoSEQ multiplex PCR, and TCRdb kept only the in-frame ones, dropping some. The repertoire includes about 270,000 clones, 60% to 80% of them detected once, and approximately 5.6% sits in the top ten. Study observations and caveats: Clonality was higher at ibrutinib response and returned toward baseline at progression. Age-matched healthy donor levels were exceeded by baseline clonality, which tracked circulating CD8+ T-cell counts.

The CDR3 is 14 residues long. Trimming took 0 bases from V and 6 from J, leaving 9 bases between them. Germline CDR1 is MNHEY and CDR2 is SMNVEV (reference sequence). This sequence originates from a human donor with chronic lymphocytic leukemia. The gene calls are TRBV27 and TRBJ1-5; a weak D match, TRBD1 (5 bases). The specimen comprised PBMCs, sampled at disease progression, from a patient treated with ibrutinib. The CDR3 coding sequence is TGTGCCAGCAGTTTATCAGGGGCTCGTCAGCCCCAGCATTTT. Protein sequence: CASSLSGARQPQHF.